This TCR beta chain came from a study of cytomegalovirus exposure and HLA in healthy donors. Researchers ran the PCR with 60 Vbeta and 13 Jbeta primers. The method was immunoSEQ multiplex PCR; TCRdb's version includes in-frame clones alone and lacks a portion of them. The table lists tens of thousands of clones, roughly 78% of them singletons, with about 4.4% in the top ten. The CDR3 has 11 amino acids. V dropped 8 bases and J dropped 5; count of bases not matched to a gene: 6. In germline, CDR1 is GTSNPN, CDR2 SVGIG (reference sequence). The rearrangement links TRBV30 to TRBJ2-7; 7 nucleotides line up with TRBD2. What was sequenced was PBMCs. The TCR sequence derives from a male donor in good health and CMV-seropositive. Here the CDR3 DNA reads TGTGCCCTGGGGGGGGTAGACGAGCAGTACTTC. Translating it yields CALGGVDEQYF.